Sequencing of this T cell receptor beta chain was carried out in a study of shared clonotypes between healthy human individuals. TCRdb's copy holds only in-frame clones and misses some; the assay was immunoSEQ multiplex PCR. Found here are 550,000 to 800,000 clones, approximately 79% of them singletons; the top ten hold 1.7%. The V end lost 6 bases, the J end lost 4 bases, and 8 bases lay between the germline ends. The CDR3 consists of 12 residues. Per the germline V gene, CDR1 is MDHEN and CDR2 is SYDVKM. This TCR was sampled from a woman younger than 45 in good health. Sequences were obtained from memory CD4+ T cells sorted from blood. This sample's subset: CD45RA-negative fraction. The rearrangement links TRBV28 to TRBJ2-3; D may correspond to TRBD1 or TRBD2 (6 bases each). This CDR3 is CASRRGPDTQYF. CDR3 sequence (DNA): TGTGCCAGCAGACGGGGGCCAGATACGCAGTATTTT.